This T cell receptor (beta chain) is from a study of graft-versus-host responses after intestinal transplantation (dated by TCRdb to 2020 to 2023). At the level of the whole study: The transplants that recipients got were multivisceral, liver-intestinal, or isolated intestinal. Anti-thymocyte globulin induction was given to all recipients, followed by maintenance tacrolimus and steroids for roughly 3 years. The cohort enrolled about 23 intestinal transplant recipients, one of whom was a retransplant, and 3 patients without pretransplant specimens were excluded. A peak of at least 4% donor T cells among recipient peripheral blood mononuclear cells was the definition used for donor T cell macrochimerism. Graft-versus-host and host-versus-graft alloreactive T cell clones were tracked in the graft, circulation and bone marrow after intestinal transplantation using bulk TCR-beta CDR3 sequencing. Rather than going through the commercial service, samples from a few later patients were sequenced in-house on an Illumina MiSeq and processed with MiXCR. Alloreactive clones were identified by sequencing pre-transplant mixed lymphocyte reaction products and comparing them with unstimulated pre-transplant donor and recipient T cells. The full study reports these points: The relatively low number and heterogeneity of intestinal transplant patients limited the conclusions. Peak levels of circulating GvH clones were associated with declines in HvG clones early after transplant. Patients with donor T cell macrochimerism had high GvH to HvG T cell clonal ratios in their allografts. GvH clones turned up in recipient bone marrow, with some appearing earlier in ileal mucosa or blood, a pattern consistent with an intestinal mucosal origin.

Libraries were made using the immunoSEQ multiplex PCR assay. For most patients, high-throughput TCR-beta CDR3 sequencing of genomic DNA was performed by Adaptive Biotechnologies. In the paper's pipeline: Adaptive's ImmunoSEQ software was the source of the TCR sequencing data for approximately 18 patients, while a few other patients were processed with MiXCR and VDJtools. CDR3 nucleotide sequences shared by donor and recipient were removed because the origin of these sequences could not be assigned. To count as alloreactive, a clone needed at least 2-fold expansion over unstimulated cells and a minimum CFSE-low frequency of 0.002% (template counts) or 0.001% (read counts). A clone was considered mappable if detected in the sequenced pre-transplant spleen, lymph node, or MLR CFSE-low populations of the donor or recipient. The cumulative frequency of alloreactive clones was calculated as a percentage of all sequences, weighted by copy number. Here the immuneACCESS table is served through TCRdb, limited to in-frame sequences with V and J called. Missing clones are a known gap in these copies; in checked studies unresolved V genes cover under half, and the rest lacks a known reason. The DNA gave D and trimming, while V, J and clone size come from that table. Present in this sample are 35,000 to 40,000 clones, less than 90% of which were seen just once. The top ten clonotypes cover roughly 3.4% of the sample.

This clone is a singleton in its sample. Its antigen is currently not known. No base-level quality is on record; no much larger clone is a single base apart. Blood samples were collected up to 4 times in the first month after transplant and then at least monthly when available. The CDR3 covers 14 residues, taking in both the cysteine and the phenylalanine. The read is trimmed to its CDR3 DNA, 42 bases read in frame from base 1. V sheds 1 base and J sheds 12 bases, leaving 18 bases between their ends. CDR1 and CDR2 (SGHTA, FQGTGA) derive from the germline V gene. The starting material was PBMCs, obtained more than 950 days after transplant. The V and J segments used are TRBV7-3 and TRBJ2-5, with the D gene call left open. The TCR was taken from a human patient who received an intestinal transplant, so some T cells may come from the graft donor. The DNA reads TGTGCCAGCAGCTTAAATTCGGGCCTAACCCCTAAGTACTTC. Translated, it gives CASSLNSGLTPKYF. With the rest looked up from the reference TRBV7-3 and TRBJ2-5 genes rather than sequenced, the full variable domain is GAGVSQTPSNKVTEKGKYVELRCDPISGHTALYWYRQSLGQGPEFLIYFQGTGAADDSGLPNDRFFAVRPEGSVSTLKIQRTERGDSAVYLCASSLNSGLTPKYFGPGTRLLVL.